One and the same sample provided the 8 T cell receptor beta chains below, sequenced in a study of shared clonotypes between healthy human individuals. CD45RO-negative, CCR7-selected cells formed the naive CD8 fraction, which excluded terminally differentiated effector memory CD45RA+ cells. The repertoire was sequenced with immunoSEQ multiplex PCR; TCRdb's copy has only in-frame clones and lacks some. The sample records millions of clones, just under 95% being singletons. Material for sequencing was naive CD8+ T cells sorted from blood. Every receptor here comes from a man between 18 and 35 years old in good health.

The chain recombines TRBV4-1 with TRBJ2-5; D remains ambiguous. The CDR3 extends over 13 amino acids. In germline, CDR1 is MGHRA, CDR2 YSYEKL. V was pared by 1 base and J by 1 base, with 4 bases between. Here the CDR3 DNA reads TGCGCCAGCAGCCAAGCCCTCCAAGAGACCCAGTACTTC. This codes for CASSQALQETQYF.

The V call is TRBV21-1, the J call TRBJ2-5; the table gives TRBD1 as D, unverified against the DNA. TRBV21-1 is termed a pseudogene. This CDR3 has 14 residues. CDR3 amino acids: CASSNFVRAETQYF. CDR3 coding DNA: TGTGCCAGCAGCAACTTTGTCAGGGCAGAGACCCAGTACTTC.

The chain joins TRBV19 to TRBJ1-2; D gene unclear. Germline V CDR1 and CDR2: LNHDA, SQIVND (reference sequence). This CDR3 is built from 17 residues. The germline V and J ends were trimmed by 3 bases and 0 bases, with 17 bases remaining between them. CDR3 residues: CASSISGFYLANYGYTF. Here the CDR3 DNA reads TGTGCCAGTAGTATTTCGGGGTTTTACTTAGCTAACTATGGCTACACCTTC. Full variable domain (remainder filled in from reference TRBV19 and TRBJ1-2): DGGITQSPKYLFRKEGQNVTLSCEQNLNHDAMYWYRQDPGQGLRLIYYSQIVNDFQKGDIAEGYSVSREKKESFPLTVTSAQKNPTAFYLCASSISGFYLANYGYTFGSGTRLTVV.

The rearrangement uses TRBV6-1 and TRBJ2-7; D unresolved. V lost 2 bases and J 2 bases, leaving 13 bases between the germline ends. The CDR3 totals 15 residues. Germline assignment: CDR1 MNHNS and CDR2 SASEGT. For the CDR3, the DNA is TGTGCCAGCAGTGAATGGAAGGGCCCAACCTACGAGCAGTACTTC. It specifies CASSEWKGPTYEQYF.

The chain joins TRBV5-4 to TRBJ1-1; 8 positions agree with TRBD1. V lost 5 bases and J lost 4; bases outside the gene matches: 4. The V gene's germline CDR1 is SGHNT and CDR2 YYREEE (reference sequence). The CDR3 has 13 residues. The DNA for the CDR3 is TGTGCCAGCAGTCCCCAGGGGGCCACTGAAGCTTTCTTT. It yields the protein CASSPQGATEAFF.

The rearrangement links TRBV13 to TRBJ2-2; maybe TRBD1 (6 bases). Germline values: CDR1 PRHDT, CDR2 FYEKMQ (reference sequence). CDR3 length equals 15 residues. V gave up 7 bases and J gave up 2 bases, with 14 bases separating them. The CDR3 coding sequence is TGTGCCAGCAACACAGGGACCCGAAACACCGGGGAGCTGTTTTTT. Translating it yields CASNTGTRNTGELFF. Full variable domain (outside the CDR3, taken from reference TRBV13 and TRBJ2-2): AAGVIQSPRHLIKEKRETATLKCYPIPRHDTVYWYQQGPGQDPQFLISFYEKMQSDKGSIPDRFSAQQFSDYHSELNMSSLELGDSALYFCASNTGTRNTGELFFGEGSRLTVL.

This rearrangement joins TRBV28 to TRBJ1-5; a weak D match, TRBD1 (6 bases). CDR3 length: 15 residues. Per the germline V gene, CDR1 is MDHEN and CDR2 is SYDVKM. The V and J ends lost 6 bases and 3 bases respectively, with 15 bases between them. CDR3 loop: CASSKPGHNNQPQHF. The CDR3 bases are TGTGCCAGCAGCAAACCGGGACACAACAATCAGCCCCAGCATTTT.

The chain links TRBV11-2 to TRBJ2-3, with D maybe TRBD1 (6 bases). With 1 base removed from V and 2 bases from J, the gap between germline ends came to 10 bases. The CDR3 contains 15 residues. Germline assignment: CDR1 SGHAT and CDR2 FQNNGV. Here the CDR3 reads CASSLGGGLTDTQYF. The CDR3 DNA is TGTGCCAGCAGCTTAGGTGGGGGCCTCACAGATACGCAGTATTTT.